The rows below give T cell receptor beta chains drawn from one sample of a study of T cell responses to AZD1222 COVID-19 vaccine. Data came from immunoSEQ multiplex PCR; TCRdb stores just in-frame clones and leaves some out. The sample has under 150,000 clones; approximately 88% are singletons. This specimen consisted of peripheral blood, obtained 28 days after the second AZD1222 dose. These receptors were collected from an adult who received the AZD1222 COVID-19 vaccine. Both conserved end residues are part of each CDR3. Fields, in order: CDR3 DNA, CDR3 protein, D gene, V gene, clone size, J gene. A D gene is named only where the DNA matches it firmly. Some rows mark clone size as missing; the rest say once, few, many or name a class of expanded clone.

cdr3_nt: TGTGCCATCAGTAGAGGGACCGACGAAGAGACCCAGTACTTC; cdr3_aa: CAISRGTDEETQYF; d_call: NA; v_call: TRBV10-3; clone_size: NA; j_call: TRBJ2-5
cdr3_nt: TGTGCCAGCTCCCGACTGGCAGATACGCAGTATTTT; cdr3_aa: CASSRLADTQYF; d_call: NA; v_call: TRBV18; clone_size: NA; j_call: TRBJ2-3
cdr3_nt: TGCGCCAGCAGCCAAGCCCCGGATCACTCTGGAAACACCATATATTTT; cdr3_aa: CASSQAPDHSGNTIYF; d_call: NA; v_call: TRBV4-1; clone_size: NA; j_call: TRBJ1-3
cdr3_nt: TGTGCCAGCAGCCAACCGACAGCCTTCGCGAACACCGGGGAGCTGTTTTTT; cdr3_aa: CASSQPTAFANTGELFF; d_call: NA; v_call: TRBV7-9; clone_size: once; j_call: TRBJ2-2
cdr3_nt: TGTGCCAGCAGCGTAGAAGCCGGGGAGCTGTTTTTT; cdr3_aa: CASSVEAGELFF; d_call: NA; v_call: TRBV9; clone_size: once; j_call: TRBJ2-2
cdr3_nt: TGTGCCAGCAGCTCGGGGTACACTGAAGCTTTCTTT; cdr3_aa: CASSSGYTEAFF; d_call: NA; v_call: TRBV7-9; clone_size: NA; j_call: TRBJ1-1
cdr3_nt: TGTGCCAGCAGTTCAGGGGGCACTAATGAAAAACTGTTTTTT; cdr3_aa: CASSSGGTNEKLFF; d_call: TRBD1; v_call: TRBV6-6; clone_size: once; j_call: TRBJ1-4
cdr3_nt: TGCACCAGCAGCGAGGCCAGGGGCAGGATCGGCTACACCTTC; cdr3_aa: CTSSEARGRIGYTF; d_call: NA; v_call: TRBV1; clone_size: few; j_call: TRBJ1-2
cdr3_nt: TGCAGTGCTAGTGGGCTAGCGGGGGGCCAGAGCTCCTACAATGAGCAGTTCTTC; cdr3_aa: CSASGLAGGQSSYNEQFF; d_call: TRBD2; v_call: TRBV20-1; clone_size: few; j_call: TRBJ2-1
cdr3_nt: TGTGCCAGCAGCTTAGGCCTACAGGGGGTCGGTTCACCCCTCCACTTT; cdr3_aa: CASSLGLQGVGSPLHF; d_call: TRBD1; v_call: TRBV13; clone_size: NA; j_call: TRBJ1-6
cdr3_nt: TGTGCCAGCTCACCGAGGGGCGGGGAGCTGTTTTTT; cdr3_aa: CASSPRGGELFF; d_call: NA; v_call: TRBV18; clone_size: NA; j_call: TRBJ2-2
cdr3_nt: TGTGCCACCCGACAGGGAACCATTTCACCCCTCCACTTT; cdr3_aa: CATRQGTISPLHF; d_call: TRBD1; v_call: TRBV19; clone_size: few; j_call: TRBJ1-6
cdr3_nt: TGTGCCAGCGAGACAGCCTCCTACGAGCAGTACTTC; cdr3_aa: CASETASYEQYF; d_call: NA; v_call: TRBV28; clone_size: NA; j_call: TRBJ2-7
cdr3_nt: TGTGCCAGTAGTCGGGACCGGGACAGAGCCGGCTACACCTTC; cdr3_aa: CASSRDRDRAGYTF; d_call: TRBD1; v_call: TRBV19; clone_size: NA; j_call: TRBJ1-2
cdr3_nt: TGTGCCAGCTCACCATCACACGGGCGGACATACGAGCAGTACTTC; cdr3_aa: CASSPSHGRTYEQYF; d_call: NA; v_call: TRBV18; clone_size: NA; j_call: TRBJ2-7
cdr3_nt: TGTGCCAGCAGCAGTGGAGAGACCCAGTACTTC; cdr3_aa: CASSSGETQYF; d_call: NA; v_call: TRBV6-6; clone_size: NA; j_call: TRBJ2-5
cdr3_nt: TGTGCCAGCAGCTTAGCGCCCGCCCCGGCGGAAAAACTGTTTTTT; cdr3_aa: CASSLAPAPAEKLFF; d_call: NA; v_call: TRBV7-8; clone_size: NA; j_call: TRBJ1-4
cdr3_nt: TGTGCCAGCAGCCCCTCGGGAAAAAATGAGCAGTTCTTC; cdr3_aa: CASSPSGKNEQFF; d_call: NA; v_call: TRBV6-5; clone_size: NA; j_call: TRBJ2-1
cdr3_nt: TGTGCCAGCAGCTTTGGCGACGGCGTTGAAAAACTGTTTTTT; cdr3_aa: CASSFGDGVEKLFF; d_call: NA; v_call: TRBV16; clone_size: NA; j_call: TRBJ1-4
cdr3_nt: TGTGCCACCCGGGGGCGAGTAAGCGAAAAACTGTTTTTT; cdr3_aa: CATRGRVSEKLFF; d_call: NA; v_call: TRBV28; clone_size: NA; j_call: TRBJ1-4
cdr3_nt: TGTGCCAGCAGCCGACCCCCCGAAGAGACCCAGTACTTC; cdr3_aa: CASSRPPEETQYF; d_call: NA; v_call: TRBV11-2; clone_size: NA; j_call: TRBJ2-5
cdr3_nt: TGTGCCAGCAGTGACGAAACCTACAATGAGCAGTTCTTC; cdr3_aa: CASSDETYNEQFF; d_call: NA; v_call: TRBV6-4; clone_size: NA; j_call: TRBJ2-1
cdr3_nt: TGCGCCAGCAGCGAACGAATGAACACCGGGGAGCTGTTTTTT; cdr3_aa: CASSERMNTGELFF; d_call: NA; v_call: TRBV5-1; clone_size: NA; j_call: TRBJ2-2
cdr3_nt: TGTGCCAGCAGTCCCCACGCAAGGGTGGACACTGAAGCTTTCTTT; cdr3_aa: CASSPHARVDTEAFF; d_call: NA; v_call: TRBV28; clone_size: NA; j_call: TRBJ1-1
cdr3_nt: TGTGCCAGCGGTGGGACGGCTAGCGGGGTTTGGGGAGGAACAGATACGCAGTATTTT; cdr3_aa: CASGGTASGVWGGTDTQYF; d_call: TRBD2; v_call: TRBV5-6; clone_size: NA; j_call: TRBJ2-3
cdr3_nt: TGTGCCAGCAGCTCCCGGGCGGGCACTGAAGCTTTCTTT; cdr3_aa: CASSSRAGTEAFF; d_call: NA; v_call: TRBV7-9; clone_size: NA; j_call: TRBJ1-1
cdr3_nt: TGTGCCAGCAGCCCAAAACAGAATATTAACTATGGCTACACCTTC; cdr3_aa: CASSPKQNINYGYTF; d_call: NA; v_call: TRBV27; clone_size: few; j_call: TRBJ1-2
cdr3_nt: TGCGCCAGCAGCCAAGATGGGCCAGGGTTGAACTATGGCTACACCTTC; cdr3_aa: CASSQDGPGLNYGYTF; d_call: NA; v_call: TRBV4-1; clone_size: NA; j_call: TRBJ1-2
cdr3_nt: TGTGCCAGCAGTTTCGGGACAGGGGATGAAAAACTGTTTTTT; cdr3_aa: CASSFGTGDEKLFF; d_call: TRBD1; v_call: TRBV27; clone_size: once; j_call: TRBJ1-4
cdr3_nt: TGTGCCAGCAGCTTCGGGACAGGGAGAAACCTTAATGAAAAACTGTTTTTT; cdr3_aa: CASSFGTGRNLNEKLFF; d_call: TRBD1; v_call: TRBV7-8; clone_size: NA; j_call: TRBJ1-4
cdr3_nt: TGTGCCAGCAGCCCCGGGACACCTGGGAATCAGCCCCAGCATTTT; cdr3_aa: CASSPGTPGNQPQHF; d_call: NA; v_call: TRBV3-1/TRBV3-2; clone_size: once; j_call: TRBJ1-5
cdr3_nt: TGTGCCAGCAGCTCAAGTCGATCAGGGGGTTCCACTGAAGCTTTCTTT; cdr3_aa: CASSSSRSGGSTEAFF; d_call: TRBD1; v_call: TRBV3-1/TRBV3-2; clone_size: NA; j_call: TRBJ1-1
cdr3_nt: TGTGCCAGCAGCTTAGGTCAGGGGGCGCTTGTGAAAACTGAAGCTTTCTTT; cdr3_aa: CASSLGQGALVKTEAFF; d_call: TRBD1; v_call: TRBV7-9; clone_size: NA; j_call: TRBJ1-1
cdr3_nt: TGTGCCAGCAGTGGGCCGGGACACCAGCGGTCGGAGCAGTACTTC; cdr3_aa: CASSGPGHQRSEQYF; d_call: NA; v_call: TRBV28; clone_size: NA; j_call: TRBJ2-7